Listed below are T cell receptor beta chains from one sample, sequenced in a study of blood T cell repertoires in COVID-19. This table comes from immunoSEQ multiplex PCR, and its TCRdb copy is limited to in-frame clones, with some not included. The sample contains roughly 100,000 clones, 80% to 90% of which appear only once. What was sequenced was peripheral blood. These receptors originate from a man in his forties with active or convalescent COVID-19. Both conserved end residues are trimmed from each CDR3. Fields, in order: J gene, CDR3 length, V gene, CDR3 protein.

j_call: TRBJ1-4
cdr3_length: 19
v_call: TRBV6-2/TRBV6-3
cdr3_aa: ASSLLDISSGHGFLREKLF

j_call: TRBJ2-1
cdr3_length: 13
v_call: TRBV11-1
cdr3_aa: ASSLNGGAFDEQF

j_call: TRBJ2-3
cdr3_length: 12
v_call: TRBV19
cdr3_aa: ASSIVQGPDTQY

j_call: TRBJ1-1
cdr3_length: 12
v_call: TRBV9
cdr3_aa: ASSSRQGNTEAF

j_call: TRBJ2-3
cdr3_length: 10
v_call: TRBV3-1/TRBV3-2
cdr3_aa: ASSQASPTQY

j_call: TRBJ2-6
cdr3_length: 11
v_call: TRBV2
cdr3_aa: ASKAAGANVLT

j_call: TRBJ1-2
cdr3_length: 15
v_call: TRBV9
cdr3_aa: ASSGRVDTFINYGYT

j_call: TRBJ2-7
cdr3_length: 15
v_call: TRBV18
cdr3_aa: ASSPPVSGASSYEQY

j_call: TRBJ1-4
cdr3_length: 12
v_call: TRBV6-5
cdr3_aa: ASSYSSQGQKLF

j_call: TRBJ2-7
cdr3_length: 12
v_call: TRBV6-5
cdr3_aa: ASSYSGQGIEQY

j_call: TRBJ2-7
cdr3_length: 10
v_call: TRBV29-1
cdr3_aa: STRDNRYEQY

j_call: TRBJ1-2
cdr3_length: 13
v_call: TRBV11-2
cdr3_aa: ASSLGGGSSYGYT

j_call: TRBJ2-1
cdr3_length: 12
v_call: TRBV9
cdr3_aa: ASSAHRGYNEQF

j_call: TRBJ2-5
cdr3_length: 13
v_call: TRBV5-1
cdr3_aa: ASSLMPGQGETQY

j_call: TRBJ1-1
cdr3_length: 10
v_call: TRBV18
cdr3_aa: ASSPRVTEAF

j_call: TRBJ2-5
cdr3_length: 13
v_call: TRBV5-1
cdr3_aa: ASSLFAGDQETQY

j_call: TRBJ2-7
cdr3_length: 9
v_call: TRBV19
cdr3_aa: ASRADYEQY

j_call: TRBJ2-2
cdr3_length: 14
v_call: TRBV5-1
cdr3_aa: ASSLLGTTNTGELF

j_call: TRBJ1-3
cdr3_length: 12
v_call: TRBV5-6
cdr3_aa: ASSGQGRGNTIY

j_call: TRBJ2-2
cdr3_length: 14
v_call: TRBV5-1
cdr3_aa: ASSLTLAGVTGELF

j_call: TRBJ1-1
cdr3_length: 13
v_call: TRBV7-9
cdr3_aa: ASSLAGGWNTEAF

j_call: TRBJ1-2
cdr3_length: 13
v_call: TRBV15
cdr3_aa: ATSRDRTANYGYT

j_call: TRBJ1-1
cdr3_length: 14
v_call: TRBV7-2
cdr3_aa: ASSPLDRVLRIGAF

j_call: TRBJ2-7
cdr3_length: 9
v_call: TRBV2
cdr3_aa: ASIGGYEQY

j_call: TRBJ2-7
cdr3_length: 11
v_call: TRBV27
cdr3_aa: ASRPDSSYEQY

j_call: TRBJ1-4
cdr3_length: 14
v_call: TRBV2
cdr3_aa: ASSEVSAGKGEKLF

j_call: TRBJ2-1
cdr3_length: 11
v_call: TRBV11-3
cdr3_aa: ASSVSGVGEQF

j_call: TRBJ1-1
cdr3_length: 11
v_call: TRBV9
cdr3_aa: ASSPQSLTEAF

j_call: TRBJ1-6
cdr3_length: 13
v_call: TRBV6-5
cdr3_aa: ASSPTDTYNSPLH

j_call: TRBJ2-7
cdr3_length: 11
v_call: TRBV6-5
cdr3_aa: ASRRQGAREQY

j_call: TRBJ1-6
cdr3_length: 17
v_call: TRBV3-1/TRBV3-2
cdr3_aa: ASSQDHYGQGYRNSPLH

j_call: TRBJ2-7
cdr3_length: 12
v_call: TRBV3-1/TRBV3-2
cdr3_aa: ASSQPSGGYEQY

j_call: TRBJ2-1
cdr3_length: 13
v_call: TRBV4-3
cdr3_aa: ASSQVGTGINEQF

j_call: TRBJ2-3
cdr3_length: 14
v_call: TRBV6-4
cdr3_aa: ASSDLGAGGTDTQY

j_call: TRBJ2-7
cdr3_length: 14
v_call: TRBV10-3
cdr3_aa: AISDLGLRASYEQY

j_call: TRBJ2-3
cdr3_length: 14
v_call: TRBV7-2
cdr3_aa: ASRRPSGGSTDTQY

j_call: TRBJ1-5
cdr3_length: 11
v_call: TRBV12-3/TRBV12-4
cdr3_aa: ASSLQINQPQH

j_call: TRBJ1-5
cdr3_length: 14
v_call: TRBV6-1
cdr3_aa: ASRETGTGVNQPQH

j_call: TRBJ2-2
cdr3_length: 12
v_call: TRBV27
cdr3_aa: ASSPGPFTGELF

j_call: TRBJ2-2
cdr3_length: 14
v_call: TRBV7-6
cdr3_aa: ASSLQQGVGTGELF

j_call: TRBJ2-1
cdr3_length: 15
v_call: TRBV11-2
cdr3_aa: ASTPIGGGAYIHEQF